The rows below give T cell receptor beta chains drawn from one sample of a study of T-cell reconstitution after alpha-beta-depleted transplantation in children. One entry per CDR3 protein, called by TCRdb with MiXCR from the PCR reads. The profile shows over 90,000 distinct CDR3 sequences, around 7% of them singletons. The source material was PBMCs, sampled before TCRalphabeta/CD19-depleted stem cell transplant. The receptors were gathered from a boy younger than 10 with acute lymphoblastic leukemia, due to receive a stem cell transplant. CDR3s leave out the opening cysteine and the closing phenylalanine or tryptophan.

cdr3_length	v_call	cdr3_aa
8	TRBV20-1	SAPRETQY
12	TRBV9	ASSVGGLQDIQY
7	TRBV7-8	ASSLEED
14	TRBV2	ASSEAPRGLYNEQF
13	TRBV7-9	ASSHLQATNEKLF
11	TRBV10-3	ASGRDREETQY
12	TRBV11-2	ASSLAGAAYEQY
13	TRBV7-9	ASSSDRTADYGYT
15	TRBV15	ATSGGQAGSGANVLT
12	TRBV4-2	ASGAGHLFYGYT
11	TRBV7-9	ASSRTGNTEAF
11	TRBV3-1	ASSQHDRNIQY
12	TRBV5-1	ASSPVHLADEQF
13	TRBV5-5	ASSYDPGDTGELF
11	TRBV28	ASSFRLNTEAF